The TCR beta chain under discussion was sequenced for a study of T cell changes during pregnancy in multiple sclerosis. Germline CDR1 reads MRHNA; CDR2 reads SNTAGT. The CDR3 is made up of 15 amino acids. V dropped 5 bases and J dropped 5; count of bases not matched to a gene: 6. Profiling relied on immunoSEQ multiplex PCR, and the TCRdb table lists in-frame clones only, not all of them. This table has approximately 28,000 clones, 89% appearing once. The clonotype comes from a female donor with multiple sclerosis, enrolled in a pregnancy study. The source was CD8+ T cells from peripheral blood mononuclear cells, collected in the second trimester of pregnancy. The chain links TRBV6-4 to TRBJ2-1; 10 bases are a match to TRBD2. CDR3 DNA sequence: TGTGCCAGCAGTCCCCTAGCGGGAGACCACAATGAGCAGTTCTTC. Translated, it gives CASSPLAGDHNEQFF.